This entry features one T cell receptor beta chain sequence. Its antigen is not known. Adult donors, all healthy and HIV-negative, had no recent acute infections or vaccinations. Clones were read by immunoSEQ multiplex PCR, and TCRdb kept only the in-frame ones, dropping some. Among around 2.1 million clones listed, roughly 95% were seen once. CDR1 is SEHNR and CDR2 is FQNEAQ in the germline V gene (reference sequence). The germline V and J ends were trimmed by 5 bases and 2 bases, with 10 bases remaining between them. The CDR3 has 13 amino acids. This sample was included in a study of shared clonotypes between healthy human individuals. Study summary: The donor pool was made up of a couple of women and a few men aged 18 to 49. General study points: Four donors had about 5.1% of their naive CD4 clonotypes in common. Sequencing depth was predicted to influence how clonotypes are shared among donors.

This TCR derives from a man aged 18 to 35 in good health. The specimen was naive CD4+ T cells sorted from blood. Subset defined: CD45RA+ positively selected. This chain uses TRBV7-9 with TRBJ2-7, with D perhaps TRBD1 or TRBD2 (5 bases each). CDR3 sequence reads: CASSRDATYEQYF. Here the CDR3 DNA reads TGTGCCAGCAGCCGGGACGCCACCTACGAGCAGTACTTC.